Listed here is a single T cell receptor (beta chain). The data belong to a study of blood T cell repertoires in COVID-19. Germline V lookup: CDR1 SEHNR, CDR2 FQNEAQ (reference sequence). Germline trimming cut 5 bases from V and 2 bases from J; bases unmatched to any gene: 12. This CDR3 contains 17 residues. Self-reported history from a screening survey and questionnaire set each donor's cohort. Only in-frame clones appear in the TCRdb table, and some are missing; sequencing was by immunoSEQ multiplex PCR. Of around 200,000 clones listed, about 81% were seen once; the top ten hold around 8.8%. The rearrangement joins TRBV7-9 to TRBJ1-2; TRBD1 aligns across 9 bases. The sample was PBMCs or T cells enriched from blood (not recorded which). This TCR was sampled from a man aged 35-49 years who had recovered from COVID-19. The CDR3 here is CASSGGPEGQGNYGYTF. DNA of the CDR3: TGTGCCAGCAGCGGGGGACCTGAGGGACAGGGCAACTATGGCTACACCTTC.